The rows below give T cell receptor beta chains drawn from one sample of a study of blood T cell repertoires in COVID-19. Repertoires were generated with immunoSEQ multiplex PCR, while TCRdb's copy carries only in-frame clones and drops some. This table holds 25,000 to 30,000 clones, 81% found once. Sequenced input: peripheral blood. The receptors derive from a man aged 50 or older with active or convalescent COVID-19. CDR3s include the opening cysteine and the closing phenylalanine or tryptophan. The D gene is left open where the match is weak. Some rows have no size entry. The others give once, few or many, or a class for an expanded clone.

>-|TRBJ1-6|TRBV9|-
CASSPGRGEMRNSPLHF
TGTGCCAGCAGCCCTGGTCGGGGGGAGATGAGGAATTCACCCCTCCACTTT
>-|TRBJ1-1|TRBV24-1|TRBD1
CATSANRQGEAFF
TGTGCCACCAGTGCGAACAGACAGGGCGAAGCTTTCTTT
>-|TRBJ2-3|TRBV6-5|TRBD1
CASSYEGRGLTDTQYF
TGTGCCAGCAGTTACGAAGGCAGGGGGCTGACAGATACGCAGTATTTT
>-|TRBJ1-1|TRBV7-9|TRBD1
CASSPLISRQGARAEAFF
TGTGCCAGCAGCCCCTTAATATCCCGACAGGGGGCGCGCGCTGAAGCTTTCTTT
>-|TRBJ2-2|TRBV7-8|-
CASSPAGNTGELFF
TGTGCCAGCAGCCCCGCGGGGAACACCGGGGAGCTGTTTTTT
>-|TRBJ1-2|TRBV5-7|-
CASSKDRRANYGYTF
TGTGCCAGCAGCAAAGACAGGAGAGCTAACTATGGCTACACCTTC
>-|TRBJ2-3|TRBV19|-
CASRVAGSTDTQYF
TGTGCCAGTAGGGTCGCGGGTAGCACAGATACGCAGTATTTT
>-|TRBJ2-1|TRBV15|TRBD2
CATSRERLGLADRDEQFF
TGTGCCACCAGCAGAGAGCGGTTGGGACTAGCGGACCGGGATGAGCAGTTCTTC
>-|TRBJ2-7|TRBV12-3/TRBV12-4|-
CASRATETYEQYF
TGTGCTTCCCGGGCGACAGAAACCTACGAGCAGTACTTC
>few|TRBJ2-7|TRBV29-1|TRBD2
CSAMQGGSVYEQYF
TGCAGCGCCATGCAGGGAGGGAGTGTCTACGAGCAGTACTTC
>-|TRBJ1-6|TRBV5-6|TRBD1
CASSSDRGLSPLHF
TGTGCCAGCAGCTCAGACAGGGGGCTTTCACCCCTCCACTTT
>-|TRBJ2-3|TRBV5-1|-
CASSLQGADTQYF
TGCGCCAGCAGCTTACAGGGAGCAGATACGCAGTATTTT
>-|TRBJ1-1|TRBV9|TRBD1
CASSSTGESNTEAFF
TGTGCCAGCAGCTCGACAGGGGAGAGCAACACTGAAGCTTTCTTT
>-|TRBJ2-2|TRBV11-2|-
CASSLTARNTGELFF
TGTGCCAGCAGTTTGACAGCCAGGAACACCGGGGAGCTGTTTTTT
>few|TRBJ1-5|TRBV6-1|-
CASSEAGEQPQHF
TGTGCCAGCAGTGAAGCGGGAGAGCAGCCCCAGCATTTT
>-|TRBJ1-4|TRBV10-2|-
CASSESRQEKLFF
TGCGCCAGCAGTGAGTCGAGACAGGAAAAACTGTTTTTT
>-|TRBJ1-3|TRBV4-2|-
CASSPDLRAGNTIYF
TGTGCCAGCAGCCCAGACCTCAGGGCTGGAAACACCATATATTTT
>-|TRBJ2-5|TRBV7-6|TRBD2
CASSLGLAGGVQETQYF
TGTGCCAGCAGCTTAGGACTAGCGGGAGGGGTGCAAGAGACCCAGTACTTC
>-|TRBJ2-5|TRBV27|-
CASSLSGVGARETQYF
TGTGCCAGCAGTTTATCGGGTGTGGGGGCGAGAGAGACCCAGTACTTC
>-|TRBJ2-5|TRBV5-1|-
CASNPVYGRKETQYF
TGCGCCAGCAACCCCGTCTATGGGCGCAAAGAGACCCAGTACTTC
>-|TRBJ1-4|TRBV6-5|TRBD1
CASRFHGQGGEKLFF
TGTGCCAGCAGATTCCACGGACAGGGTGGCGAAAAACTGTTTTTT
>few|TRBJ1-5|TRBV4-1|TRBD1
CASSQTPGTGSNQPQHF
TGCGCCAGCAGCCAGACCCCCGGGACAGGGTCCAATCAGCCCCAGCATTTT
>many|TRBJ2-7|TRBV28|TRBD1
CASSPPPRTGLYEQYF
TGTGCCAGCAGCCCACCGCCGAGGACAGGGTTATACGAGCAGTACTTC
>-|TRBJ1-3|TRBV9|TRBD1
CASSVEGAGGNTIYF
TGTGCCAGCAGCGTAGAGGGGGCAGGGGGAAACACCATATATTTT
>-|TRBJ2-1|TRBV5-1|TRBD2
CASSFERGTYGQFF
TGCGCCAGCAGCTTTGAGCGGGGGACTTACGGGCAGTTCTTC
>-|TRBJ2-7|TRBV29-1|TRBD1
CSVEGYGQGAEQYF
TGCAGCGTTGAAGGGTACGGACAGGGGGCCGAGCAGTACTTC